The clone carrying this T cell receptor beta chain occurred many times. Its antigen remains unidentified. Barcoded TCR alpha and TCR beta cDNA libraries with UMIs came from 5'RACE using constant-segment primers. TCRdb reprocessed the 5' RACE reads via MiXCR and lists one record per CDR3 protein. Of about 240,000 distinct CDR3 sequences in the sample, approximately 9% are singletons; the top ten hold roughly a fifth. The sample is drawn from a study of T-cell memory formation after mild COVID-19. The wider study: There were largely donor-specific TCR clusters.

General study points: Mostly located in CM and EM were contracting CD4+ clones, with contracting CD8+ clones located in EMRA.

The CDR3 runs 15 residues. CDR1 and CDR2 (germline): SGDLS, YYNGEE. V shed 3 bases and J shed 2 bases, with 15 bases lying between them. The clonotype comes from a man aged 18-30 years who had mild COVID-19 (a few samples of this study predate the infection). Cell type and time point are not known. Sample: PBMCs or a T cell subset sorted from them (not recorded which). This rearrangement joins TRBV9 to TRBJ2-7; D is perhaps TRBD1 or TRBD2 (5 bases each). DNA of the CDR3: TGTGCCAGCAGCGCGGGGCCTTCGTCCGCCTACGAGCAGTACGTC. Its translation: CASSAGPSSAYEQYV.